These T cell receptor beta chains were read from a single sample in a study of cytomegalovirus exposure and HLA in healthy donors. Here immunoSEQ multiplex PCR was the method, and the copy in TCRdb shows in-frame clones only, minus some. The repertoire holds 130,000 or so clones, with roughly four fifths as singletons. The sequenced material came from PBMCs. The receptors were sampled from a man between 18 and 35 years old in good health and CMV-seropositive. The CDR3 runs from the conserved cysteine through the conserved F or W. The D gene is left open where the match is weak. Expanded clones get a size class; other rows say once, few or many, or leave the size out.

abundance	v_gene	d_gene	j_gene	CDR3nt	CDR3aa
NA	TRBV5-1	TRBD2	TRBJ2-3	TGCGCCAGCAGAACTTGGACTAGCGGCACAGATACGCAGTATTTT	CASRTWTSGTDTQYF
NA	TRBV7-8	NA	TRBJ2-7	TGTGCCAGCAGCTTGGTTACAGTATACGAGCAGTACTTC	CASSLVTVYEQYF
NA	TRBV19	NA	TRBJ1-1	TGTGCCAGTAGTATAGACAGGGGTCCCACGGTCGAAACTGAAGCTTTCTTT	CASSIDRGPTVETEAFF
NA	TRBV4-2	NA	TRBJ2-5	TGTGCCAGCAGCCAAGAGGGGTCGGGGGAGACCCAGTACTTC	CASSQEGSGETQYF
NA	TRBV28	NA	TRBJ1-1	TGTGCCAGCAGGGGCGGGCTGAACACTGAAGCTTTCTTT	CASRGGLNTEAFF
NA	TRBV28	NA	TRBJ1-2	TGTGCCAGCAGTGACAACGTTTATGGCTACACCTTC	CASSDNVYGYTF
NA	TRBV5-6	NA	TRBJ2-7	TGTGCCAGCAGCCCTCGACGGAAACCGACTCCCTACGAGCAGTACTTC	CASSPRRKPTPYEQYF
NA	TRBV28	TRBD1	TRBJ2-7	TGTGCCAGCAGTTTCAGGGCATTTCCGAGACAGGGATCCTACGAGCAGTACTTC	CASSFRAFPRQGSYEQYF
NA	TRBV5-1	TRBD1	TRBJ2-3	TGCGCCAGCAGCTTTGACAGGGGAACGCAGTATTTT	CASSFDRGTQYF
once	TRBV30	NA	TRBJ1-5	TGTGCCTGGAGTCTCCAGGCAGGCGACAGGCCCCAGCCCCAGCATTTT	CAWSLQAGDRPQPQHF
NA	TRBV30	TRBD2	TRBJ2-7	TGTGCCTGGAGTTGGGGGGAGGGCGTTCTCTACGAGCAGTACTTC	CAWSWGEGVLYEQYF
NA	TRBV6-1	NA	TRBJ2-7	TGTGCCAGCAGTGATTCTCTACGAGGGGAGCAGTACTTC	CASSDSLRGEQYF
NA	TRBV10-3	TRBD2	TRBJ2-4	TGTGCCATCAGTGAGGGAGTAGCGGGAGCGGGGGGCATTCAGTACTTC	CAISEGVAGAGGIQYF
NA	TRBV5-1	NA	TRBJ1-3	TGCGCCAGCAGTTTGGACAGTCCTGGAAACACCATATATTTT	CASSLDSPGNTIYF
NA	TRBV5-6	NA	TRBJ2-7	TGTGCCTCGGAGGGCGCCTCCTACGAGCAGTACTTC	CASEGASYEQYF
NA	TRBV4-1	NA	TRBJ1-2	TGCGCCAGCAGCCAAGCGGGGAATAAAGGCTACACCTTC	CASSQAGNKGYTF
NA	TRBV27	TRBD2	TRBJ2-1	TGTGCCAGCAGTTTCCTACTAGCGGGAGGGCCCCATGAGCAGTTCTTC	CASSFLLAGGPHEQFF
NA	TRBV4-1	NA	TRBJ2-7	TGCGCCAGCAGCCAAGGACGAGACACCCTTGGCGAGCAGTACTTC	CASSQGRDTLGEQYF
NA	TRBV7-9	TRBD2	TRBJ2-1	TGTGCCAGCAGCTTAGGGGTAGCGGGAGTTAGTGAGCAGTTCTTC	CASSLGVAGVSEQFF
NA	TRBV6-1	TRBD2	TRBJ2-5	TGTGCCAGCAGTCCAGGGAGGGGCACGCTGGAGACCCAGTACTTC	CASSPGRGTLETQYF
NA	TRBV28	NA	TRBJ2-5	TGTGCCAGCAGACCTGGACAGCTCGAAGAGACCCAGTACTTC	CASRPGQLEETQYF
few	TRBV27	TRBD2	TRBJ2-7	TGTGCCAGCAGTCCCCTAGCGGGAGGGGGATTATACGAGCAGTACTTC	CASSPLAGGGLYEQYF
NA	TRBV28	TRBD1	TRBJ2-7	TGTGCCAGCAGTTCCCGGGACAGGGGGCGAGGCTTC	CASSSRDRGRGF
NA	TRBV27	NA	TRBJ1-5	TGTGCCAGCAGTCCGCTCGGGGGTCAGCCCCAGCATTTT	CASSPLGGQPQHF
NA	TRBV2	TRBD1	TRBJ2-3	TGTGCCAGCATCCTGAGGGGACAGGGTGGTACAGATACGCAGTATTTT	CASILRGQGGTDTQYF
NA	TRBV6-4	TRBD1	TRBJ1-5	TGTGCCAGCAGTCCTGACAGGGGTCAGCCCCAGCATTTT	CASSPDRGQPQHF
NA	TRBV2	TRBD1	TRBJ2-7	TGTGCCAGCAACCAGGGGGCCTCCTACGAGCAGTACTTC	CASNQGASYEQYF
NA	TRBV6-1	NA	TRBJ2-3	TGTGCCAGCAGAAAGGGGCGGGGGCCAGATACGCAGTATTTT	CASRKGRGPDTQYF
NA	TRBV5-1	TRBD2	TRBJ2-7	TGCGCCAGCAGCTTGACTAGCGGGAACCACGAGCAGTACTTC	CASSLTSGNHEQYF
NA	TRBV27	NA	TRBJ2-5	TGTGCCAGCAGTTTATATTCTGGTAGCGAAGAGACCCAGTACTTC	CASSLYSGSEETQYF
few	TRBV11-2	TRBD2	TRBJ2-1	TGTGCCAGCGAGAGGGGACTAGCCCTCGTGCAGCAGTTCTTC	CASERGLALVQQFF
once	TRBV5-5	TRBD2	TRBJ2-5	TGTGCCAGCAGGGGACTAGCGGGAGCTGGGGAGACCCAGTACTTC	CASRGLAGAGETQYF
NA	TRBV29-1	NA	TRBJ1-1	TGCAGCGTTGAAGATGGGGGGACTGAAGCTTTCTTT	CSVEDGGTEAFF
NA	TRBV2	NA	TRBJ2-7	TGTGCCAGCAGGGAATTCCCAGGGCGCTTGGGCGAGCAGTACTTC	CASREFPGRLGEQYF
NA	TRBV18	TRBD1	TRBJ2-3	TGTGCCAGCTCACCTACCGGGACAGGGGGCACAGATACGCAGTATTTT	CASSPTGTGGTDTQYF
NA	TRBV27	NA	TRBJ2-3	TGTGCCAGCAGGTGGGGGACTAGCACAGATACGCAGTATTTT	CASRWGTSTDTQYF
few	TRBV5-1	NA	TRBJ2-1	TGCGCCAGCATTGGGGAGGCGAATGAGCAGTTCTTC	CASIGEANEQFF